The 11 T cell receptor beta chains presented below share a single source sample, sequenced in a study of blood T cells in healthy people across ages. Primers used in a second PCR of about 7 to 11 cycles were a sample-barcoded 5' primer and a J-beta primer mix. TCRdb independently ran MiXCR on the 5' RACE reads; one entry per CDR3 protein. The sample lists roughly 550,000 distinct CDR3 sequences, less than 25% occurring once. This sample was also put to use in a study of T cells of mothers and their children.

The sequencing input was blood. The receptors shown here come from a boy aged 5-17 years in good health.

The J gene is TRBJ2-2, the V gene TRBV27; 12 nucleotides match TRBD2. Germline values: CDR1 MNHEY, CDR2 SMNVEV (reference sequence). The CDR3 length is 15 residues. The junction had 4 bases not matched to a gene; V was cut back by 5 bases and J by 6 bases. The CDR3, as DNA: TGTGCCAGCAGTCTAGCGGGAGGGCTCTCCGGGGAGCTGTTTTTT. Translating it yields CASSLAGGLSGELFF.

The V call is TRBV20-1, the J call TRBJ2-3; D unresolved. The CDR3 is made up of 17 amino acids. The germline V gene encodes CDR1 DFQATT and CDR2 SNEGSKA (reference sequence). The V and J ends lost 0 bases and 1 base respectively, with 17 bases between them. The CDR3 DNA reads as TGCAGTGCTAGAGATCCAAAAACATCCAAGCGCACAGATACGCAGTATTTT. This encodes CSARDPKTSKRTDTQYF.

In regard to this clonotype: Mismatch with germline at one junction end may stem from a read error. V gene TRBV12-3 or TRBV12-4 combines with J gene TRBJ2-5; 10 bases fit TRBD2. CDR3 size: 12 residues. The CDR3 loop is CASSLAGEGQYF. For the CDR3, the DNA is TGTGCCAGCAGTCTAGCGGGAGAGGGCCAGTACTTC.

The J gene is TRBJ2-1, the V gene TRBV28; 13 positions agree with TRBD2. The DNA end favors TRBJ2-7, so the J call may be wrong. The CDR3 runs to 18 residues. The germline gives CDR1 MDHEN, CDR2 SYDVKM. The CDR3 loop is CASSRTSGRFVRSYEQYF. For the CDR3, the DNA is TGTGCCAGCAGCCGGACTAGCGGGAGATTTGTGAGGTCCTACGAGCAGTACTTC.

V usage is TRBV20-1 and J usage is TRBJ2-1; D remains ambiguous. CDR1 DFQATT and CDR2 SNEGSKA come from the germline V gene (reference sequence). The V end was cut by 3 bases, the J end by 0 bases, with 12 bases between. This CDR3 comprises 15 residues. DNA for the CDR3: TGCAGTGCTAGTAGTGGCCAGAGCTCCTACAATGAGCAGTTCTTC. Translated: CSASSGQSSYNEQFF.

This clonotype was found a few times. The J gene is TRBJ2-1, the V gene TRBV5-1; TRBD2 matches 10 bases. Looked up from germline, CDR1 is SGHRS and CDR2 is YFSETQ. The CDR3 covers 18 residues. Trimming at V came to 0 bases and at J to 0 bases, leaving 6 bases not matched to a gene. The CDR3 region has the DNA TGCGCCAGCAGCTTGGGGACTAGCGGCTGGAGCTCCTACAATGAGCAGTTCTTC. Its translation: CASSLGTSGWSSYNEQFF.

This clonotype came up a few times. The chain couples TRBV9 to TRBJ1-2; TRBD1 is a possible D gene (5 bases). This CDR3 is built from 16 residues. CDR1 is SGDLS and CDR2 is YYNGEE in the germline V gene. V was trimmed by 0 bases and J by 5 bases, leaving 17 bases between them. For the CDR3, the DNA is TGTGCCAGCAGCGTAGAGGGGAAGGCAGGACCTTATGGCTACACCTTC. Translated, it gives CASSVEGKAGPYGYTF.

This chain links TRBV3-1 with TRBJ2-2, with 7 bases aligning to TRBD2. This CDR3 spans 17 amino acids. V trimming: 1 base; J trimming: 3 bases; junction bases outside the gene matches: 8. Germline V gene data show CDR1 as LGHDT and CDR2 as YNNKEL (reference sequence). The CDR3 DNA reads TGTGCCAGCAGCCAAGCGACCGGGACTATGCACACCGGGGAGCTGTTTTTT. Translating it yields CASSQATGTMHTGELFF.

The chain carries TRBV4-1 and TRBJ1-1, with D possibly TRBD1 on 5 matching bases. Germline CDR1 is MGHRA and CDR2 is YSYEKL. The CDR3 runs 14 residues. V lost 0 bases, J lost 5 bases, and 10 bases lay in between. For the CDR3, the DNA is TGCGCCAGCAGCCAAGACAGGGCCCGAACTGAAGCTTTCTTT. Amino acids: CASSQDRARTEAFF.

This clonotype has more than one count but fewer than ten. This chain joins TRBV29-1 and TRBJ2-1; D uncertain. With 6 bases removed from V and 5 bases from J, the gap between germline ends came to 11 bases. From germline, CDR1 is SQVTM and CDR2 ANQGSEA. The CDR3 runs to 12 residues. CDR3 in amino acids: CSVRGDNNEQFF. For the CDR3, the DNA is TGCAGCGTACGAGGAGACAACAATGAGCAGTTCTTC.

This clonotype was observed a handful of times. The CDR3 nucleotides read TGTGCCAGCAGCTTATCGACCCGGGGACAAGGGGAGACCCAGTACTTC. It specifies CASSLSTRGQGETQYF. The chain is built from TRBV7-9 and TRBJ2-5; D is possibly TRBD1 (6 bases). There are 16 residues in the CDR3. The germline gives CDR1 SEHNR, CDR2 FQNEAQ (reference sequence). Trimming removed 2 bases from V and 5 bases from J, with 18 bases in between.